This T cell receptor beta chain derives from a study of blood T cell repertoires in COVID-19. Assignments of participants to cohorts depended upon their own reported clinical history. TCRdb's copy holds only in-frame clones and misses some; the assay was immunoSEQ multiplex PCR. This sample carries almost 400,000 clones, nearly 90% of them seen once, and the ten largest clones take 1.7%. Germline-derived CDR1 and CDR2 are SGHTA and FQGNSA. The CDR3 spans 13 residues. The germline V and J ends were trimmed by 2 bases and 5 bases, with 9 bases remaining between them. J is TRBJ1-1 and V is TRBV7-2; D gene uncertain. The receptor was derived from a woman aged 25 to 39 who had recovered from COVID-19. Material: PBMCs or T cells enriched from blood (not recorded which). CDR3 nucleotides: TGTGCCAGCAGCTTAATGAGGGATACTGAAGCTTTCTTT. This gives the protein CASSLMRDTEAFF.